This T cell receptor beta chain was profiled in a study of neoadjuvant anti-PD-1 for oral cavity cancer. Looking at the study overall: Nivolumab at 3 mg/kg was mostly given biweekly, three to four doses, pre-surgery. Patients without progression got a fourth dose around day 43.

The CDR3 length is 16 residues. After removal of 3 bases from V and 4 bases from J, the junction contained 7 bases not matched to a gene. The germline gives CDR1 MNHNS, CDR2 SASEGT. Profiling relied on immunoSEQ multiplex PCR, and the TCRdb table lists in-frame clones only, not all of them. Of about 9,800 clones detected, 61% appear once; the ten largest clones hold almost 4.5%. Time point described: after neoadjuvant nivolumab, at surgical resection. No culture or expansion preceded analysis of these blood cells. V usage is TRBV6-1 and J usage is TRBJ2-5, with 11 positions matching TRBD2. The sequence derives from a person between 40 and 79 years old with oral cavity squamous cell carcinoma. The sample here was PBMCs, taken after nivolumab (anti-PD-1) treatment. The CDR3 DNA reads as TGTGCCAGCAGTGAGATCCTAGCGGGGGGTTTAGAGACCCAGTACTTC. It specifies CASSEILAGGLETQYF.